The 22 T cell receptor beta chains presented below share a single source sample, sequenced in a study of blood T cell repertoires in COVID-19. Libraries were prepared by immunoSEQ multiplex PCR; TCRdb keeps only in-frame clonotypes and omits some of them. This table holds 85,000 to 120,000 clones, over 55% found once. The source material was peripheral blood. The receptor source for this set is a human donor with acute or convalescent COVID-19. The donor label of this sample is uncertain.

The chain uses TRBV6-6 and TRBJ1-1; maybe TRBD1 (6 bases). CDR3 size: 12 residues. Germline CDR1 MNHNY, CDR2 SVGAGI (reference sequence). V was clipped by 8 bases and J by 7 bases, with 14 bases between them. The CDR3 nucleotides read TGTGCCAGCGGACCGGACAGCGGTGAAGCTTTCTTT. This sequence encodes CASGPDSGEAFF.

The chain uses TRBV18 and TRBJ2-7; 8 nucleotides agree with TRBD1. Looked up from germline, CDR1 is KGHSH and CDR2 is LQKENI. The CDR3 has 15 residues. J was trimmed by 1 base and V by 3 bases; bases with no gene match: 5. CDR3 nucleotide sequence: TGTGCCAGCTCACCGGACAGGGCCGCATCCTACGAGCAGTACTTC. Translating it yields CASSPDRAASYEQYF.

The rearrangement uses TRBV10-3 and TRBJ2-5; 8 nucleotides match TRBD2. The CDR3 spans 16 residues. V lost 0 bases and J lost 2; bases outside the gene matches: 5. Germline V gene sequence: CDR1 ENHRY, CDR2 SYGVKD. The CDR3 DNA reads as TGTGCCATCAGTGAGTCGAGCGGGGGAAAACAAGAGACCCAGTACTTC. The encoded protein is CAISESSGGKQETQYF.

The V gene is TRBV18, the J gene TRBJ2-6, with 7 positions matching TRBD2. Unmatched junction bases numbered 4, after V lost 1 base and J lost 1 base. Germline CDR1 KGHSH, CDR2 LQKENI. The CDR3 totals 17 residues. As DNA, the CDR3 is TGTGCCAGCTCACCACAGGGTAGCGGGTCTGGGGCCAACGTCCTGACTTTC. As protein: CASSPQGSGSGANVLTF.

The chain recombines TRBV5-4 with TRBJ2-1; 10 bases are a match to TRBD1. Germline V gene data show CDR1 as SGHNT and CDR2 as YYREEE (reference sequence). The CDR3 is 14 amino acids. After removal of 5 bases from V and 7 bases from J, the junction contained 6 bases not matched to a gene. The CDR3 nucleotides read TGTGCCAGCAGACAGACAGGGGGCCGGAATGAGCAGTTCTTC. Translated: CASRQTGGRNEQFF.

Notes on this clone: Other DNA variants within this sample encode the same CDR3. The chain is built from TRBV5-1 and TRBJ2-1, with a possible D match to TRBD1 (6 bases). The CDR3 is 13 residues long. Germline loops: CDR1 SGHRS, CDR2 YFSETQ. Trimming stripped 0 bases from V and 6 bases from J, with 7 bases between. The CDR3 loop reads CASSLGRGNEQFF. The CDR3, as DNA: TGCGCCAGCAGCTTGGGCAGGGGCAATGAGCAGTTCTTC.

The rearrangement links TRBV5-1 to TRBJ2-3; 9 bases agree with TRBD1. With V trimmed by 3 bases and J by 3 bases, 5 bases remained unmatched. The CDR3 is made up of 15 amino acids. Germline lookup yields CDR1 SGHRS and CDR2 YFSETQ. The CDR3 DNA reads as TGCGCCAGCAGCTCACAGGGGGCGTCGACAGATACGCAGTATTTT. Residues: CASSSQGASTDTQYF.

The J gene is TRBJ1-6, the V gene TRBV7-9; D gene ambiguous. The CDR3 length is 15 residues. Looked up from germline, CDR1 is SEHNR and CDR2 is FQNEAQ (reference sequence). V was pared by 4 bases and J by 8 bases, with 15 bases between. The CDR3 DNA follows: TGTGCCAGCAGCTCCCGAAGGAGCGGGGATTCACCCCTCCACTTT. Translated: CASSSRRSGDSPLHF.

The chain couples TRBV18 to TRBJ2-1; TRBD1 aligns across 9 bases. This CDR3 is 16 amino acids long. The germline CDR1 and CDR2 sequences are KGHSH and LQKENI. Trimming took 1 base from V and 6 from J; bases not matched to a gene: 7. CDR3 amino acids: CASSPLPGQGGNEQFF. DNA for the CDR3: TGTGCCAGCTCACCACTCCCGGGACAGGGAGGCAATGAGCAGTTCTTC.

This clone appeared a few times. The rearrangement joins TRBV18 to TRBJ2-5, with 9 bases aligning to TRBD1. The V gene end was trimmed by 6 bases and the J gene end by 4 bases; junction bases not matched to a gene: 3. Germline CDR1 KGHSH, CDR2 LQKENI. This CDR3 is built from 13 residues. The CDR3 DNA follows: TGTGCCAGCTCGCTGGACAGGGGAGAGACCCAGTACTTC. Its protein is CASSLDRGETQYF. Full variable domain (rest looked up from reference TRBV18 and TRBJ2-5): NAGVMQNPRHLVRRRGQEARLRCSPMKGHSHVYWYRQLPEEGLKFMVYLQKENIIDESGMPKERFSAEFPKEGPSILRIQQVVRGDSAAYFCASSLDRGETQYFGPGTRLLVL.

V usage is TRBV7-3 and J usage is TRBJ2-1, with 7 nucleotides matching TRBD2. Losses at the gene ends were 2 bases for V and 4 bases for J; bases not matched to a gene: 2. CDR1 and CDR2 from the germline V gene are SGHTA and FQGTGA. This CDR3 is 14 amino acids long. The CDR3 DNA is TGTGCCAGCAGCTTACCGGGGGGATACAATGAGCAGTTCTTC. It translates to CASSLPGGYNEQFF.

This clone was seen once. The chain links TRBV6-2 or TRBV6-3 to TRBJ2-7, with D possibly TRBD2 on 6 matching bases. This CDR3 comprises 13 residues. Trimming took off 2 bases at V and 4 bases at J, with 9 bases between the two ends. CDR1 and CDR2 (germline): MNHEY, SVGEGT. CDR3 DNA: TGTGCCAGCAGTTACGCCCGGGGGTACGAGCAGTACGTC. Amino acids: CASSYARGYEQYV.

This chain connects TRBV2 to TRBJ1-2; 7 nucleotides match TRBD1. J gave up 3 bases and V 5 bases, and 6 bases lay outside the gene matches. Germline CDR1 reads SNHLY; CDR2 reads FYNNEI. The CDR3 totals 14 residues. CDR3 loop: CASSRQGPDYGYTF. The DNA for the CDR3 is TGTGCCAGCAGTCGACAGGGTCCCGACTATGGCTACACCTTC.

This sequence joins TRBV6-5 and TRBJ2-7; 10 positions match TRBD1. The CDR3 contains 15 residues. J was trimmed by 4 bases and V by 4 bases; bases with no gene match: 7. From germline, CDR1 is MNHEY and CDR2 SVGAGI. CDR3 DNA sequence: TGTGCCAGCAGTTCCAGGACAGGGGGAGGGTACGAGCAGTACGTC. It is translated as CASSSRTGGGYEQYV.

The chain has TRBV28 and TRBJ2-7; TRBD1 is a possible D gene (6 bases). The germline V gene has CDR1 MDHEN and CDR2 SYDVKM. Trimming took off 6 bases at V and 5 bases at J, with 14 bases between the two ends. The CDR3 contains 13 residues. The CDR3 protein is CASRQTGSHEQYF. The CDR3 region has the DNA TGTGCCAGCAGGCAAACAGGGAGCCACGAGCAGTACTTC.

The rearrangement joins TRBV14 to TRBJ1-2; TRBD1 matches 7 bases. This CDR3 is built from 15 residues. The germline gives CDR1 SGHDN, CDR2 FVKESK. The V gene end was trimmed by 1 base and the J gene end by 0 bases; junction bases not matched to a gene: 2. The CDR3 DNA reads TGTGCCAGCAGCCAAGGGGACAGATCTAACTATGGCTACACCTTC. This encodes CASSQGDRSNYGYTF. Together with reference TRBV14 and TRBJ1-2, the CDR3 gives the full variable domain: EAGVTQFPSHSVIEKGQTVTLRCDPISGHDNLYWYRRVMGKEIKFLLHFVKESKQDESGMPNNRFLAERTGGTYSTLKVQPAELEDSGVYFCASSQGDRSNYGYTFGSGTRLTVV.

This chain links TRBV27 with TRBJ2-1; TRBD2 is a possible D gene (7 bases). Germline CDR1 reads MNHEY; CDR2 reads SMNVEV (reference sequence). Trimming cost V 1 base and J 14 bases, with 24 bases left between them. The length of the CDR3 is 16 residues. DNA for the CDR3: TGTGCCAGCAGTTTATTTACGGGGGGCCGTAAGAGTAGAGAGTTCTTC. Translated, it gives CASSLFTGGRKSREFF.

The chain couples TRBV6-5 to TRBJ1-5; TRBD1 aligns across 10 bases. Losses at the gene ends were 8 bases for V and 6 bases for J; bases not matched to a gene: 7. CDR1 and CDR2 (germline): MNHEY, SVGAGI. This CDR3 contains 14 residues. The CDR3 is CASGSDRGGQPQHF. The DNA of the CDR3 is TGTGCCAGCGGGTCGGACAGGGGGGGTCAGCCCCAGCATTTT.

The chain employs TRBV27 and TRBJ2-1; TRBD2 aligns across 9 bases. CDR3 length: 16 amino acids. Germline lookup yields CDR1 MNHEY and CDR2 SMNVEV (reference sequence). J was trimmed by 4 bases and V by 1 base; bases with no gene match: 5. The DNA for the CDR3 is TGTGCCAGCAGTTTATTCGCTAGCGGGGCTTACAATGAGCAGTTCTTC. This codes for CASSLFASGAYNEQFF.

This chain connects TRBV2 to TRBJ1-2, with D unresolved. Trimming took off 0 bases at V and 9 bases at J, with 8 bases between the two ends. Per the germline V gene, CDR1 is SNHLY and CDR2 is FYNNEI. This CDR3 has 12 residues. The CDR3 sequence: CASSEAYKSYTF. CDR3 bases: TGTGCCAGCAGTGAAGCCTATAAGAGCTACACCTTC.

The chain recombines TRBV2 with TRBJ1-2, with D perhaps matching TRBD1 (6 bases). V lost 4 bases and J lost 1, with 7 bases in between. The length of the CDR3 is 13 residues. CDR1 is SNHLY and CDR2 is FYNNEI in the germline V gene. The CDR3 sequence is CASSGTDNYGYTF. The CDR3 region has the DNA TGTGCCAGCAGTGGGACAGATAACTATGGCTACACCTTC.

The gene calls are TRBV29-1 and TRBJ2-7; 12 bases align to TRBD2. This CDR3 has 14 amino acids. Germline V CDR1 and CDR2: SQVTM, ANQGSEA. After removal of 7 bases from V and 2 bases from J, the junction contained 6 bases not matched to a gene. CDR3 sequence: CSGLTSGGTYEQYV. DNA for the CDR3: TGCAGCGGCCTGACTAGCGGGGGAACCTACGAGCAGTACGTC.